The clone carrying this TCR beta chain was observed a few times. This CDR3 is built from 14 residues. Germline V gene sequence: CDR1 SNHLY, CDR2 FYNNEI. Trimming shortened V by 5 bases and J by 7 bases, and 15 bases separated the two germline ends. The PCR ran on 60 Vbeta and 13 Jbeta primers. Clones were sequenced by immunoSEQ multiplex PCR, and TCRdb holds only the in-frame ones, with some missing. The sample consists of under 150,000 clones, roughly 70% of them appearing once. The data are from a study of cytomegalovirus exposure and HLA in healthy donors. This clonotype was obtained from a man aged 45-65 years in good health and CMV-seropositive. The chain is built from TRBV2 and TRBJ1-5, with a possible D match to TRBD1 (6 bases). The sequenced sample was PBMCs. The CDR3 sequence is CASSPTGLRQPQHF. CDR3 DNA sequence: TGTGCCAGCAGTCCAACAGGGTTAAGACAGCCCCAGCATTTT.